The 32 T cell receptor beta chains reported below all come from one sample, sequenced in a study of OX40 agonist ivuxolimab in advanced cancers. Clones were sequenced by immunoSEQ multiplex PCR, and TCRdb holds only the in-frame ones, with some missing. The data hold approximately 100,000 clones, with just over 90% observed a single time. Source: CD4+ or CD8+ T cells sorted from blood, taken in a trial of the OX40 agonist ivuxolimab. The receptors derive from an adult with an advanced solid tumor such as melanoma, head and neck, liver or kidney cancer.

The V and J genes are TRBV15 and TRBJ2-2; weak D call: TRBD1 (5 bases). The CDR3 consists of 14 residues. Germline-derived CDR1 and CDR2 are LNHNV and YYDKDF (reference sequence). Trimming removed 1 base at V and 6 bases at J, with 9 bases between. CDR3 sequence: CATSRVKGSGELFF. The DNA for the CDR3 is TGTGCCACCAGCAGAGTGAAGGGGTCCGGGGAGCTGTTTTTT.

V and J are TRBV7-2 and TRBJ2-1; 9 nucleotides match TRBD2. CDR3 size: 13 residues. Trimming removed 5 bases from V and 10 bases from J; junction bases left unmatched: 6. CDR1 and CDR2 from the germline V gene are SGHTA and FQGNSA. CDR3 DNA sequence: TGTGCCAGCAGCCCCCCCGGACTAGCGGAGCAGTTCTTC. Protein: CASSPPGLAEQFF. Based on the CDR3 plus reference TRBV7-2 and TRBJ2-1, the full variable domain is GAGVSQSPSNKVTEKGKDVELRCDPISGHTALYWYRQSLGQGLEFLIYFQGNSAPDKSGLPSDRFSAERTGGSVSTLTIQRTQQEDSAVYLCASSPPGLAEQFFGPGTRLTVL.

For the CDR3, the DNA is TGTGCCAGCAGCCCGGGACAGGGAATTGGTGGCTACACCTTC. It is translated as CASSPGQGIGGYTF. The chain carries TRBV2 and TRBJ1-2, with 9 bases fitting TRBD1. V gave up 6 bases and J gave up 7 bases; unmatched junction bases: 9. The germline gives CDR1 SNHLY, CDR2 FYNNEI. There are 14 residues in the CDR3.

The chain employs TRBV7-2 and TRBJ2-1; TRBD1 agrees at 11 bases. The CDR3 length is 15 residues. With 5 bases clipped from V and 4 bases from J, the junction kept 4 bases outside the gene matches. In germline, CDR1 is SGHTA, CDR2 FQGNSA. The CDR3: CASSKDRGQYNEQFF. As DNA, the CDR3 is TGTGCCAGCAGCAAGGACAGGGGGCAGTACAATGAGCAGTTCTTC.

This chain uses TRBV28 with TRBJ1-1, with no clear D. This CDR3 has 15 residues. Germline V gene lookup returns CDR1 MDHEN and CDR2 SYDVKM. The ends were cut back, 6 bases at V and 5 bases at J, with 19 bases in the middle. CDR3 protein: CASRLTSPGKTEAFF. CDR3 coding DNA: TGTGCCAGCAGACTAACGTCGCCGGGAAAGACTGAAGCTTTCTTT.

The chain employs TRBV4-2 and TRBJ2-3; 9 nucleotides match TRBD1. V lost 4 bases to trimming and J lost 0 bases; unmatched junction nucleotides: 8. This CDR3 has 17 residues. Looked up from germline, CDR1 is LGHNA and CDR2 is YNFKEQ. CDR3 in DNA: TGTGCCAGCAGCCGCGGGACAGGGAGTGCTAGCACAGATACGCAGTATTTT. This encodes CASSRGTGSASTDTQYF.

The J gene is TRBJ2-1, the V gene TRBV7-2, with TRBD2 identical over 13 bases. CDR3 size: 15 residues. Trimming took 5 bases from V and 7 from J; bases not matched to a gene: 5. Germline V gives CDR1 SGHTA, CDR2 FQGNSA. The CDR3 DNA follows: TGTGCCAGCAGCCCGACTAGCGGGGGGTTGAATGAGCAGTTCTTC. It encodes CASSPTSGGLNEQFF.

The V call is TRBV19, the J call TRBJ1-2; perhaps TRBD1 as D (5 bases). Per germline, CDR1 LNHDA and CDR2 SQIVND (reference sequence). V dropped 2 bases and J dropped 7 bases, with 14 bases sitting between them. CDR3 length equals 14 residues. The CDR3 reads CASSIIARASGYTF. The CDR3 DNA is TGTGCCAGTAGTATAATCGCCAGGGCCAGTGGCTACACCTTC.

This clone came up once. This chain links TRBV18 with TRBJ2-5, with 13 bases fitting TRBD2. This CDR3 has 20 amino acids. Trimming at V came to 3 bases and at J to 0 bases, leaving 13 bases not matched to a gene. CDR1 is KGHSH, CDR2 LQKENI, per germline. The chain's CDR3 is CASSPRRLAGGAPDQETQYF. The CDR3 DNA is TGTGCCAGCTCACCGAGGAGACTAGCGGGAGGTGCCCCGGACCAAGAGACCCAGTACTTC.

V is TRBV9 and J is TRBJ1-5; D might be TRBD1 (5 bases). The V and J ends lost 0 bases and 7 bases respectively, with 14 bases between them. Germline CDR1 is SGDLS and CDR2 is YYNGEE. This CDR3 region has 15 residues. The CDR3 is CASSVVKGRGQPQHF. The CDR3 bases are TGTGCCAGCAGCGTAGTCAAGGGGCGCGGGCAGCCCCAGCATTTT. Combining the CDR3 with reference TRBV9 and TRBJ1-5 gives the whole variable domain DSGVTQTPKHLITATGQRVTLRCSPRSGDLSVYWYQQSLDQGLQFLIQYYNGEERAKGNILERFSAQQFPDLHSELNLSSLELGDSALYFCASSVVKGRGQPQHFGDGTRLSIL.

This chain links TRBV27 with TRBJ2-1; tentatively, D is TRBD1 (6 bases). V lost 5 bases, J lost 1 base, and 15 bases lay in between. The CDR3 totals 16 residues. Germline CDR1 reads MNHEY; CDR2 reads SMNVEV (reference sequence). The CDR3 region is CASSPYGTYSYNEQFF. The CDR3 DNA reads TGTGCCAGCAGTCCCTACGGGACATATTCCTACAATGAGCAGTTCTTC.

CDR3 loop: CASSYSAVSEKLFF. The CDR3, as DNA: TGTGCCAGCAGTTACTCGGCAGTTAGTGAAAAACTGTTTTTT. This chain links TRBV6-6 with TRBJ1-4; no firm D call. The CDR3 covers 14 residues. Trimming removed 0 bases at V and 7 bases at J, with 9 bases between. CDR1 is MNHNY, CDR2 SVGAGI, per germline (reference sequence).

V is TRBV6-4 and J is TRBJ2-1, with TRBD2 matching 10 bases. Trimming took 8 bases from V and 5 from J; bases not matched to a gene: 6. From germline, CDR1 is MRHNA and CDR2 SNTAGT. The CDR3 totals 14 residues. The CDR3 DNA is TGTGCCAGCGGAGCGGGAGGGGGGGACAATGAGCAGTTCTTC. Its translation is CASGAGGGDNEQFF.

V is TRBV29-1 and J is TRBJ2-3, with a weak D call TRBD2 (6 bases). V shed 2 bases and J shed 6 bases, with 15 bases lying between them. Per the germline V gene, CDR1 is SQVTM and CDR2 is ANQGSEA. The CDR3 covers 14 residues. Here the CDR3 reads CSVESAGLGDTQYF. CDR3 nucleotides: TGCAGCGTTGAATCGGCGGGGCTGGGGGATACGCAGTATTTT.

This rearrangement joins TRBV7-2 to TRBJ1-2; D unresolved. Germline-derived CDR1 and CDR2 are SGHTA and FQGNSA. The CDR3 has 15 amino acids. With 1 base removed from V and 0 bases from J, the gap between germline ends came to 9 bases. The CDR3 DNA follows: TGTGCCAGCAGCTTAGACGTTACCCCTAACTATGGCTACACCTTC. This codes for CASSLDVTPNYGYTF.

Worth noting for this clone: One end of the junction varies from germline; a read error may be responsible. The gene calls are TRBV11-2 and TRBJ2-7; 7 bases line up with TRBD2. This CDR3 spans 12 amino acids. Looked up from germline, CDR1 is SGHAT and CDR2 is FQNNGV. In DNA form, the CDR3 reads TGTGCCAGCAGCAACTGGGACTACGAGCGGTACTTC. Its translation is CASSNWDYERYF.

This chain uses TRBV7-8 with TRBJ2-5, with D possibly being TRBD1 (5 bases). The CDR3 sequence is 14 residues long. Trimming left V 0 bases short and J 5 bases short, with 10 bases between. CDR1 SGHVS and CDR2 FQNEAQ come from the germline V gene. CDR3 in amino acids: CASSLAWGRETQYF. In nucleotides, the CDR3 is TGTGCCAGCAGCTTAGCGTGGGGCAGGGAGACCCAGTACTTC.

The rearrangement joins TRBV6-6 to TRBJ2-5, with D perhaps TRBD1 or TRBD2 (5 bases each). Trimming pared 7 bases from V and 4 bases from J, leaving 13 bases between. The CDR3 is 13 residues long. Germline CDR1 is MNHNY and CDR2 is SVGAGI (reference sequence). CDR3 DNA: TGTGCCAGCAAACCTCCGGGACCAGAGACCCAGTACTTC. This encodes CASKPPGPETQYF.

The chain carries TRBV5-1 and TRBJ2-3, with D perhaps matching TRBD2 (6 bases). In germline, CDR1 is SGHRS, CDR2 YFSETQ. This CDR3 is 16 amino acids long. The V and J ends lost 0 bases and 2 bases respectively, with 13 bases between them. CDR3 residues: CASSLVASEPTDTQYF. The CDR3 DNA reads TGCGCCAGCAGCTTGGTGGCTAGCGAACCCACAGATACGCAGTATTTT.

The CDR3 region is CASSLGDRVIKNLYSNQPQHF. CDR3 coding DNA: TGTGCCAGCAGCCTGGGGGACAGGGTCATAAAAAACCTTTATAGCAATCAGCCCCAGCATTTT. V usage is TRBV21-1 and J usage is TRBJ1-5; the table's D call, TRBD1, was not checked against the DNA. TRBV21-1 is a listed pseudogene. The CDR3 sequence is 21 residues long.

The genes are TRBV29-1 and TRBJ1-5; D gene unclear. Per germline, CDR1 SQVTM and CDR2 ANQGSEA. The CDR3 is 15 amino acids. V lost 5 bases and J lost 2, with 16 bases in between. As DNA, the CDR3 is TGCAGCGTTTCCTCGTCGGGTCGGGGCAATCAGCCCCAGCATTTT. Protein product: CSVSSSGRGNQPQHF.

The V gene is TRBV18, the J gene TRBJ1-4, with D uncertain. Trimming took off 6 bases at V and 0 bases at J, with 14 bases between the two ends. The CDR3 has 16 amino acids. Germline V gene lookup returns CDR1 KGHSH and CDR2 LQKENI. The CDR3 DNA sequence: TGTGCCAGCTCTGTATCGGGAGTGACAACTAATGAAAAACTGTTTTTT. As protein: CASSVSGVTTNEKLFF.

The chain employs TRBV11-2 and TRBJ2-3; 9 nucleotides match TRBD1. CDR1 and CDR2 from the germline V gene are SGHAT and FQNNGV. CDR3 length: 15 amino acids. The ends lost 1 base at V and 5 bases at J; junction bases unmatched: 4. The CDR3 DNA reads TGTGCCAGCAGCTTAGGGGGGACAGGGCAAGATACGCAGTATTTT. It yields the protein CASSLGGTGQDTQYF.

This clone turned up a few times. The chain is built from TRBV6-5 and TRBJ2-1, with TRBD2 matching over 11 bases. V was pared by 6 bases and J by 5 bases, with 6 bases of the junction left unmatched. Germline CDR1 reads MNHEY; CDR2 reads SVGAGI. This CDR3 contains 15 residues. The CDR3 DNA reads TGTGCCAGCAGCCGAACGGGACTAGCGGACAATGAGCAGTTCTTC. This encodes CASSRTGLADNEQFF.

This clone was seen only a few times. The rearrangement links TRBV30 to TRBJ2-5, with 8 bases lining up with TRBD2. Germline-derived CDR1 and CDR2 are GTSNPN and SVGIG (reference sequence). The CDR3 covers 13 residues. Unmatched junction bases numbered 13, after V lost 3 bases and J lost 13 bases. CDR3 nucleotide sequence: TGTGCCTGGAGCGTCGAGTGGAGCGGGGGCCGGTACTTC. This gives the protein CAWSVEWSGGRYF.

The chain links TRBV28 to TRBJ2-7; no clear D. Germline lookup yields CDR1 MDHEN and CDR2 SYDVKM. V lost 2 bases and J 0 bases, leaving 8 bases between the germline ends. The CDR3 has 14 amino acids. This chain's CDR3 is CASSLGRTSYEQYF. DNA of the CDR3: TGTGCCAGCAGTTTAGGGCGGACCTCCTACGAGCAGTACTTC.

The V and J genes are TRBV2 and TRBJ2-1; the match to TRBD2 covers 9 bases. The V and J ends lost 6 bases and 3 bases, in that order; junction bases with no gene match: 9. The CDR3 loop spans 16 amino acids. Looked up from germline, CDR1 is SNHLY and CDR2 is FYNNEI. CDR3 sequence: CASRNGASGNYNEQFF. CDR3 DNA sequence: TGTGCCAGCAGAAACGGGGCTAGCGGGAACTACAATGAGCAGTTCTTC. Together with reference TRBV2 and TRBJ2-1, the CDR3 gives the full variable domain: EPEVTQTPSHQVTQMGQEVILRCVPISNHLYFYWYRQILGQKVEFLVSFYNNEISEKSEIFDDQFSVERPDGSNFTLKIRSTKLEDSAMYFCASRNGASGNYNEQFFGPGTRLTVL.

The chain combines TRBV18 with TRBJ1-2; TRBD1 matches 7 bases. Germline V CDR1 and CDR2: KGHSH, LQKENI. Unmatched junction bases numbered 9, after V lost 1 base and J lost 7 bases. This CDR3 has 15 residues. This chain's CDR3 is CASSPREGGAFGYTF. As DNA, the CDR3 is TGTGCCAGCTCACCACGGGAAGGGGGCGCTTTTGGCTACACCTTC.

The rearrangement uses TRBV7-9 and TRBJ2-7; D not certain. This CDR3 contains 12 residues. CDR1 and CDR2 (germline): SEHNR, FQNEAQ (reference sequence). V was shortened by 3 bases and J by 6 bases, with 9 bases between the two germline ends. CDR3: CASSLQGFEQYF. The CDR3 region has the DNA TGTGCCAGCAGCTTGCAAGGTTTCGAGCAGTACTTC.

The chain couples TRBV7-3 to TRBJ2-1, with 8 bases fitting TRBD1. With V trimmed by 6 bases and J by 6 bases, 13 bases remained unmatched. The germline gives CDR1 SGHTA, CDR2 FQGTGA. The CDR3 is made up of 16 amino acids. This chain's CDR3 is CASSPTGTGRSNEQFF. The CDR3 DNA follows: TGTGCCAGCAGTCCCACCGGGACAGGAAGGTCCAATGAGCAGTTCTTC.

The rearrangement uses TRBV5-1 and TRBJ2-4; D may be TRBD2 (5 bases). V shed 3 bases and J shed 3 bases, with 16 bases lying between them. The CDR3 has 16 residues. Per germline, CDR1 SGHRS and CDR2 YFSETQ. The CDR3 region has the DNA TGCGCCAGCAGCTCCCAAGAGGGAATATTCAAAAACATTCAGTACTTC. Its translation is CASSSQEGIFKNIQYF.

The sample holds one count of this clone. CDR3 nucleotides: TGTGCCAGCAGCCAGCTGACTAGCGGGAGAGAGACCCAGTACTTC. This codes for CASSQLTSGRETQYF. The rearrangement joins TRBV13 to TRBJ2-5; 12 positions agree with TRBD2. The CDR3 has 15 residues. From germline, CDR1 is PRHDT and CDR2 FYEKMQ (reference sequence). Losses at the gene ends were 5 bases for V and 4 bases for J; bases not matched to a gene: 5.